This passage covers 17 T cell receptor beta chains from one sample sequenced in a study of neurological immune-mediated disorders. TCRdb redid the calling of the 5' RACE reads with MiXCR, one entry per CDR3 protein. The sample shows about 33,000 distinct CDR3 sequences, around an eighth of them seen only once. Time point denoted: longitudinal time-point 2. Sequenced material: PBMCs. These receptors were obtained from a woman aged 40 to 50 in good health.

This clonotype was recorded at least ten times. The chain joins TRBV6-1 to TRBJ1-3; a possible D gene is TRBD1 (5 bases). CDR1 and CDR2 from the germline V gene are MNHNS and SASEGT. Trimming took 1 base from V and 0 from J, leaving 7 bases between them. This CDR3 is built from 15 residues. The DNA for the CDR3 is TGTGCCAGCAGTGAAGGGGGCAGCTCTGGAAACACCATATATTTT. Amino acids: CASSEGGSSGNTIYF.

This clonotype was observed many times. The rearrangement links TRBV6-2 or TRBV6-3 to TRBJ2-1; possible D gene TRBD2, 5 bases. The CDR3 contains 17 residues. Germline V gives CDR1 MNHEY, CDR2 SVGEGT. V was pared by 0 bases and J by 3 bases, with 15 bases between. The CDR3, as DNA: TGTGCCAGCAGTTACTCGATACTAGGTGGGAACTACAATGAGCAGTTCTTC. Amino acid sequence: CASSYSILGGNYNEQFF.

This clonotype appeared many times. This rearrangement joins TRBV7-2 to TRBJ1-2; TRBD1 matches at 10 bases. The CDR3 sequence is 15 residues long. The germline V gene has CDR1 SGHTA and CDR2 FQGNSA. V lost 1 base, J lost 3 bases, and 2 bases stayed unmatched. DNA for the CDR3: TGTGCCAGCAGCTTAGGGACAGGGGGTTACTATGGCTACACCTTC. It yields the protein CASSLGTGGYYGYTF.

This clonotype was counted ten times or more. The V and J genes are TRBV20-1 and TRBJ1-2, with D uncertain. Germline CDR1 DFQATT, CDR2 SNEGSKA (reference sequence). The CDR3 length is 11 residues. V lost 0 bases to trimming and J lost 6 bases, with 5 bases between them. DNA for the CDR3: TGCAGTGCTAGAGATAGGGATGGCTACACCTTC. Protein: CSARDRDGYTF.

This clonotype was seen at least ten times. The CDR3 DNA sequence: TGTGCCAGCAGCTTAGGCGCTAGCGGGAGCCAGCAGTTCTTC. Amino acid sequence: CASSLGASGSQQFF. The genes are TRBV5-6 and TRBJ2-1; 10 nucleotides match TRBD2. The CDR3 is made up of 14 amino acids. With V trimmed by 2 bases and J by 11 bases, 7 bases remained unmatched. Per germline, CDR1 SGHDT and CDR2 YYEEEE.

There are many counts of this clonotype. The chain couples TRBV11-2 to TRBJ2-5; 8 bases are shared with TRBD2. The CDR3 covers 17 residues. Trimming cost V 7 bases and J 4 bases; bases outside gene matches: 17. Germline V gene sequence: CDR1 SGHAT, CDR2 FQNNGV. The CDR3 DNA sequence: TGTGCCAGCACCGTGGGCATTCTCGGGGGGGGAGGAGAGACCCAGTACTTC. Protein product: CASTVGILGGGGETQYF.

This clonotype has ten or more counts. The chain recombines TRBV10-3 with TRBJ2-3, with 7 bases lining up with TRBD1. Germline loops: CDR1 ENHRY, CDR2 SYGVKD. This CDR3 comprises 18 residues. The V and J ends lost 4 bases and 0 bases, in that order; junction bases with no gene match: 13. The CDR3: CAISATARGYTSTDTQYF. The CDR3 bases are TGTGCCATCAGTGCCACTGCCAGGGGGTATACTAGCACAGATACGCAGTATTTT.

This clonotype was picked up many times. The chain has TRBV29-1 and TRBJ2-1; no reliable D call. CDR1 is SQVTM, CDR2 ANQGSEA, per germline. The ends were cut back, 3 bases at V and 9 bases at J, with 15 bases in the middle. The CDR3 covers 13 residues. The CDR3 bases are TGCAGCGTTGATACCTCTCTGCACATTGAGCAGTTCTTC. Translating it yields CSVDTSLHIEQFF.

On this clonotype: One end of the junction does not line up with germline, which may come from a read error. The gene calls are TRBV5-5 and TRBJ2-2; weak D call: TRBD2 (5 bases). The CDR3 totals 16 residues. Germline loops: CDR1 SGHKS, CDR2 YYEKEE (reference sequence). DNA for the CDR3: TGTGTCAGCAGCCCCGTGGTGACCCCCAGGTCCGGGGAGCTATTTTTT. It encodes CVSSPVVTPRSGELFF.

This clonotype was observed many times. The V and J genes are TRBV20-1 and TRBJ2-3, with D possibly being TRBD1 (6 bases). The V and J ends lost 0 bases and 5 bases respectively, with 21 bases between them. Per germline, CDR1 DFQATT and CDR2 SNEGSKA (reference sequence). CDR3 size: 17 residues. The CDR3 nucleotides are TGCAGTGCTAGAGATCCCCTGGGGGAGAGGGGGTTAGATACGCAGTATTTT. It codes for CSARDPLGERGLDTQYF.

This clonotype was counted ten times or more. The V and J genes are TRBV6-5 and TRBJ2-2, with 7 bases lining up with TRBD1. After removal of 2 bases from V and 4 bases from J, the junction contained 7 bases not matched to a gene. Germline V CDR1 and CDR2: MNHEY, SVGAGI. The CDR3 runs to 16 residues. The CDR3 DNA reads as TGTGCCAGCAGTTACGGGGCGAGGGGGCTCACCGGGGAGCTGTTTTTT. Translated, it gives CASSYGARGLTGELFF.

This clonotype was detected many times. This chain links TRBV10-2 with TRBJ1-1; D is unclear. The CDR3 consists of 14 residues. V was shortened by 6 bases and J by 4 bases, with 15 bases between the two germline ends. Germline V gene data show CDR1 as WSHSY and CDR2 as SAAADI. CDR3 nucleotides: TGCGCCAGCAGCGATAGAGGGCTTGGCACTGAAGCTTTCTTT. Translating gives CASSDRGLGTEAFF.

Note on this clonotype: Because the CDR3 is missing its conserved closing phenylalanine or tryptophan, this is likely a read error. The V and J genes are TRBV9 and TRBJ1-6, with unresolved D. Trimming left V 0 bases short and J 6 bases short, with 7 bases between. CDR3 length equals 14 residues. Germline CDR1 and CDR2: SGDLS and YYNGEE. The CDR3 reads CASSVDPGNSPLHL. The CDR3 DNA is TGTGCCAGCAGCGTAGATCCGGGTAATTCACCCCTCCACTTA.

This clonotype was observed at least ten times. The chain couples TRBV2 to TRBJ1-1; D possibly corresponds to TRBD1 (6 bases). This CDR3 region has 13 residues. Germline V gives CDR1 SNHLY, CDR2 FYNNEI. The ends were cut back, 10 bases at V and 1 base at J, with 13 bases in the middle. The CDR3: CATMGQTNTEAFF. DNA of the CDR3: TGTGCCACCATGGGACAAACGAACACTGAAGCTTTCTTT.

This clonotype was found once. The chain uses TRBV20-1 and TRBJ1-5; weak D call: TRBD1 (5 bases). CDR1 and CDR2 from the germline V gene are DFQATT and SNEGSKA (reference sequence). Deletions cut 3 bases from V and 7 bases from J, with 13 bases between. The CDR3 has 13 amino acids. The CDR3 protein is CSARGQPGQPQHF. In DNA, the CDR3 is TGCAGTGCTAGGGGGCAGCCGGGGCAGCCCCAGCATTTT.

In this sample, this clonotype turned up many times. This rearrangement joins TRBV12-3 or TRBV12-4 to TRBJ2-1, with D possibly being TRBD1 or TRBD2 (5 bases each). Trimming stripped 3 bases from V and 5 bases from J, with 17 bases between. CDR3 length: 16 amino acids. In DNA form, the CDR3 reads TGTGCCAGCAGTTTCCTCACAGGTGCAGCGGACAATGAGCAGTTCTTC. As protein: CASSFLTGAADNEQFF.

This clonotype was seen ten or more times. This chain connects TRBV9 to TRBJ2-7, with D possibly matching TRBD2 (6 bases). Germline values: CDR1 SGDLS, CDR2 YYNGEE. The CDR3 length is 16 residues. V was cut by 0 bases and J by 2 bases, with 15 bases left in between. The CDR3 loop reads CASSVADVGLTYEQYF. The CDR3 bases are TGTGCCAGCAGCGTAGCCGACGTCGGACTAACCTACGAGCAGTACTTC.